This T cell receptor beta chain was sequenced in a study of shared clonotypes between healthy human individuals. Notes on the study in general: Incomplete sequencing of sorted subsets was indicated by rarefaction despite large depth. The naive CD4 repertoires of several donors were compared, and approximately 5% of clonotypes were shared.

Terminally differentiated effector memory CD45RA+ cells were excluded from the naive CD8 cells, which were CD45RO-negative and positively selected for CCR7. Remarks on this clone: No antigen is known for it. The same CDR3 can be traced to other DNA sequences in this sample.

Per the authors' pipeline: Filtering differed for immunoSEQ, which gave only junction sequences without quality scores. Profiled with immunoSEQ multiplex PCR; TCRdb holds only in-frame clones, not every one. V and J calls and clone size are copied from that table; D and trimming were computed from the DNA. Here the sample spans under 2,000,000 clones, roughly 95% being singletons. The TCR sequence derives from a young man in good health. The sequenced sample consisted of naive CD8+ T cells sorted from blood.

The CDR3 sequence is CASSPRLDYEQYF. The CDR3 DNA reads as TGTGCCAGCAGCCCTCGACTTGACTACGAGCAGTACTTC. This chain uses TRBV7-9 with TRBJ2-7, with D unresolved. The CDR3 consists of 13 residues. Trimming shortened V by 5 bases and J by 3 bases, and 11 bases separated the two germline ends. Germline CDR1 is SEHNR and CDR2 is FQNEAQ (reference sequence).